This T cell receptor (beta chain) was captured in a study of cytomegalovirus exposure and HLA in healthy donors. Study results and caveats: Specific recognition of CMV antigens was confirmed in vitro for three chains (all CMV-associated).

The donors were part of the roughly 110-subject validation cohort, which stood apart from the approximately 670-subject first cohort. This clone was detected a few times. The antigen is not known. Germline CDR1 SGHRS, CDR2 YFSETQ. The V end was cut by 0 bases, the J end by 0 bases, with 10 bases between. The CDR3 has 15 residues. The table came from immunoSEQ multiplex PCR; TCRdb's copy has only in-frame clones and leaves some out. The sample has 120,000 or so clones, roughly 82% seen once; the top ten hold around 5%. Specimen: PBMCs. The TCR was taken from a man in his late teens or twenties in good health and CMV-seronegative. The genes are TRBV5-1 and TRBJ2-7, with D perhaps matching TRBD1 (5 bases). The CDR3: CASSLDSTVSYEQYF. In DNA form, the CDR3 reads TGCGCCAGCAGCTTGGATTCGACAGTCTCCTACGAGCAGTACTTC.